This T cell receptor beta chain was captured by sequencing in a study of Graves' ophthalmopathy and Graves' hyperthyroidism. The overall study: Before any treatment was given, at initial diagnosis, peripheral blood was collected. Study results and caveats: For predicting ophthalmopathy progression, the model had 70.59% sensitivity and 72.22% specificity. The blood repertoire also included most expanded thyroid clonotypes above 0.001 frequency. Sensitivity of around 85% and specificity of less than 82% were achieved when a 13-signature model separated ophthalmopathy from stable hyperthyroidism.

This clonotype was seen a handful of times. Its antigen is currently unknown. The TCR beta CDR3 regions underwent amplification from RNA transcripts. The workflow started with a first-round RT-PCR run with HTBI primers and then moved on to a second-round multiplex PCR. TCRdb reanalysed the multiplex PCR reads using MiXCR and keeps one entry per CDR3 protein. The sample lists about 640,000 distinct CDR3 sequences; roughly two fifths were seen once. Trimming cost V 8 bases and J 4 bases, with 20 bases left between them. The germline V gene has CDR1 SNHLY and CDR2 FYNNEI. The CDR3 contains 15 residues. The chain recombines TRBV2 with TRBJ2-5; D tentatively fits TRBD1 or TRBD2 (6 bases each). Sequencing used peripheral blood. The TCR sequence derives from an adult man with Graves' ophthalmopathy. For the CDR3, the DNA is TGTGCCAGCTCACCACAGGGCCCAGCGGGAGAGACCCAGTACTTC. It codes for CASSPQGPAGETQYF.